The clone carrying this T cell receptor beta chain showed up just once. The junction had 7 bases not matched to a gene; V was cut back by 4 bases and J by 5 bases. Germline CDR1 is SGHRS and CDR2 is YFSETQ. CDR3 length: 15 amino acids. Per the authors' pipeline: Using reference gene primer amplification, nucleated cell counts were estimated. This table comes from immunoSEQ multiplex PCR, and its TCRdb copy is limited to in-frame clones, with some not included. V, J and clone size derive from that table, while D and trimming were established from the DNA sequence. The sample contains approximately 120,000 clones, around nine tenths of which appear only once. The data derive from a study of blood T cell repertoires in COVID-19.

The sequenced material came from peripheral blood. The chain joins TRBV5-1 to TRBJ2-3, with 10 bases identical to TRBD2. This TCR came from a human donor in a cohort sampled during active COVID-19. CDR3 amino acids: CASSAVAGGVDTQYF. CDR3 in DNA: TGCGCCAGCAGCGCAGTAGCGGGAGGTGTAGATACGCAGTATTTT.